This TCR beta chain was sequenced during a study of cytomegalovirus exposure and HLA in healthy donors. Study details: Approximately 180 million T cells yielded some 100 million unique TCR beta sequences, as an earlier analysis found.

In the PCR, 60 Vbeta and 13 Jbeta primers were used. Assay: immunoSEQ multiplex PCR; the TCRdb copy retains only in-frame clones and omits some. The sample has some 110,000 clones, about 72% seen once. Trimming at V came to 2 bases and at J to 5 bases, leaving 5 bases not matched to a gene. The CDR3 runs to 14 residues. Germline assignment: CDR1 PRHDT and CDR2 FYEKMQ (reference sequence). The chain couples TRBV13 to TRBJ1-1; TRBD1 aligns across 7 bases. Source material: PBMCs. This TCR derives from a man aged 50 to 59 in good health and CMV-seropositive. The CDR3 spells CASSLRQGRTEAFF. The CDR3 region has the DNA TGTGCCAGCAGCTTACGACAGGGTAGAACTGAAGCTTTCTTT.